This TCR beta chain was sequenced for a study of CD4 T cell repertoires in COVID-19. This table comes from immunoSEQ multiplex PCR, and its TCRdb copy is limited to in-frame clones, with some not included. Of approximately 75,000 clones in the sample, 83% were seen once. Looked up from germline, CDR1 is MNHEY and CDR2 is SVGAGI. V was pared by 10 bases and J by 5 bases, with 14 bases between. This CDR3 contains 12 residues. This chain links TRBV6-5 with TRBJ1-1, with D uncertain. This material consisted of CD4+ T cells from peripheral blood, taken after recovery from COVID-19. The receptor was derived from a human donor who had COVID-19. The CDR3 coding sequence is TGTGCCACCTCCTTGATCGGGACTGAAGCTTTCTTT. Its translation: CATSLIGTEAFF.